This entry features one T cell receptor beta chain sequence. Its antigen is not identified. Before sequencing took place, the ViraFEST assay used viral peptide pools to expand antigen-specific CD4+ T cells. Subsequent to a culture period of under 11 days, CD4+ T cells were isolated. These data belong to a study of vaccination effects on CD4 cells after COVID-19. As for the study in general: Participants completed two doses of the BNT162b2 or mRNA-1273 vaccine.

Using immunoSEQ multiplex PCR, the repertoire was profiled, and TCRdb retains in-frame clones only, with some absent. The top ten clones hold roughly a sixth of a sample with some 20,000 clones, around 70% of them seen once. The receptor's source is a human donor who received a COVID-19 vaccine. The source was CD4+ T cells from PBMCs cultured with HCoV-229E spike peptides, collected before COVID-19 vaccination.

The CDR3 DNA follows: TGTGCCAGCAGCTCGCCCGGGGGTAACACCATATATTTT. Its translation is CASSSPGGNTIYF. This chain joins TRBV7-9 and TRBJ1-3, with a tentative D call TRBD1 (5 bases). This CDR3 spans 13 amino acids. Trimming left V 4 bases short and J 7 bases short, with 11 bases between. CDR1 is SEHNR, CDR2 FQNEAQ, per germline (reference sequence).